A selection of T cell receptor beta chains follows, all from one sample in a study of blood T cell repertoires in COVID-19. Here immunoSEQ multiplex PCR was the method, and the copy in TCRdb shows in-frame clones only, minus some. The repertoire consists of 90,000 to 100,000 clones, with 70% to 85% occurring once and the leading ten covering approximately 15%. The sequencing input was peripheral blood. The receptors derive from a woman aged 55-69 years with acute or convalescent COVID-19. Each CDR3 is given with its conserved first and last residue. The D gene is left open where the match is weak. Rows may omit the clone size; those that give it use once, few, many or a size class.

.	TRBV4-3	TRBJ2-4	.	CASSQDIGARGWGKNIQYF	TGCGCCAGCAGCCAAGATATCGGAGCGCGGGGTTGGGGCAAAAACATTCAGTACTTC
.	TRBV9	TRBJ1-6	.	CASSESANNNSPLHF	TGTGCCAGCAGCGAAAGTGCCAACAATAATTCACCCCTCCACTTT
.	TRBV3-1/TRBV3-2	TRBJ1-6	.	CASSQDGPDSPLHF	TGTGCCAGCAGCCAAGATGGCCCCGATTCACCCCTCCACTTT
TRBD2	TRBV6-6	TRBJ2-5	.	CASRTSGGAETQYF	TGTGCCAGCAGGACTAGCGGGGGGGCGGAGACCCAGTACTTC
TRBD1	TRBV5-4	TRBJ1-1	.	CASSAPTGPNTEAFF	TGTGCCAGCAGCGCCCCGACAGGGCCGAACACTGAAGCTTTCTTT
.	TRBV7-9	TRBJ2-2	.	CAVDSYTGELFF	TGTGCCGTGGACAGTTACACCGGGGAGCTGTTTTTT
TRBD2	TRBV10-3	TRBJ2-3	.	CATMTSGFGDTQYF	TGTGCCACGATGACTAGCGGCTTTGGGGATACGCAGTATTTT
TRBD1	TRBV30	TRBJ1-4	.	CAWSVGGQDTRKLFF	TGTGCCTGGAGTGTCGGGGGACAGGATACTCGAAAACTGTTTTTT
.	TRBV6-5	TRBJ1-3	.	CASSWAGDGNTIYF	TGTGCCAGCAGTTGGGCAGGGGACGGAAACACCATATATTTT
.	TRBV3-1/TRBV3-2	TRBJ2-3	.	CASAGVDTQYF	TGTGCCAGCGCAGGGGTGGATACGCAGTATTTT
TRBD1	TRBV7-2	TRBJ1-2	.	CASSAGTGYGYTF	TGTGCCAGCAGCGCCGGGACAGGGTATGGCTACACCTTC
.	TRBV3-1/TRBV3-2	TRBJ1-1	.	CASSLRGGSEAFF	TGTGCCAGCAGCCTCAGGGGAGGGTCTGAAGCTTTCTTT
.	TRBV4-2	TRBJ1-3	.	CASSQADSYSGNTIYF	TGTGCCAGCAGCCAAGCGGACAGTTACTCTGGAAACACCATATATTTT
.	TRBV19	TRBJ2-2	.	CASSILTNTGELFF	TGTGCCAGTAGTATCTTAACGAACACCGGGGAGCTGTTTTTT
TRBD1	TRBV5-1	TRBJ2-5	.	CASSGTGTGATQYF	TGCGCCAGCAGCGGAACCGGGACAGGCGCCACCCAGTACTTC
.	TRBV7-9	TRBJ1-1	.	CASSPISGGGERTEAFF	TGTGCCAGCAGCCCAATCTCGGGGGGGGGCGAACGCACTGAAGCTTTCTTT
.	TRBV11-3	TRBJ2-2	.	CASSRSGGNKAGELFF	TGTGCCAGCAGCCGATCTGGGGGCAATAAGGCCGGGGAGCTGTTTTTT
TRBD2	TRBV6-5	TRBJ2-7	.	CASSWGGPSYEQYF	TGTGCCAGCAGTTGGGGAGGGCCTTCCTACGAGCAGTACTTC
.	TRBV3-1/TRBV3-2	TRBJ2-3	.	CASSQDLGGDTQYF	TGTGCCAGCAGCCAAGATTTAGGGGGAGATACGCAGTATTTT
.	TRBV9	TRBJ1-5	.	CASSVGGERWQPQHF	TGTGCCAGCAGCGTAGGCGGGGAGCGGTGGCAGCCCCAGCATTTT
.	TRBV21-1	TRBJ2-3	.	CASSKAAGDKDTQYF	TGTGCCAGCAGCAAGGCGGCAGGGGATAAAGATACGCAGTATTTT
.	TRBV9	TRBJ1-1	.	CASSTNTYTEAFF	TGTGCCAGCAGCACAAACACCTACACTGAAGCTTTCTTT
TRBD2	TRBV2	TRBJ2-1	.	CASRLLTSGGKGEQFF	TGTGCCAGCAGACTATTGACTAGCGGGGGGAAGGGTGAGCAGTTCTTC
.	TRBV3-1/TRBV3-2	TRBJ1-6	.	CASSGLAGYNSPLHF	TGTGCCAGCAGTGGACTAGCGGGCTATAATTCACCCCTCCACTTT
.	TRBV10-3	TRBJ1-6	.	CASGGGNSPLHF	TGTGCCTCCGGTGGGGGGAATTCACCCCTCCACTTT
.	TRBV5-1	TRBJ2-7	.	CASSWDTSSYEQYF	TGCGCCAGCAGCTGGGACACGAGCTCCTACGAGCAGTACTTC
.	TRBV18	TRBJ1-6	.	CASSLASGDNSPLHF	TGTGCCAGCTCACTCGCATCAGGGGATAATTCACCCCTCCACTTT
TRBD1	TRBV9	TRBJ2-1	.	CASSVGQGAKREQFF	TGTGCCAGCAGCGTAGGCCAGGGGGCGAAAAGGGAGCAGTTCTTC
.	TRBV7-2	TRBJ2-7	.	CASSPTVKRHSYEQYF	TGTGCCAGCAGCCCGACAGTTAAGAGGCATAGCTACGAGCAGTACTTC
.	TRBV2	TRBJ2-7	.	CASRSSSYEQYF	TGTGCCAGCAGGTCGAGCTCCTACGAGCAGTACTTC
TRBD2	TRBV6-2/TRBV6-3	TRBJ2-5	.	CASSPLGGRQETQYF	TGTGCCAGCAGCCCACTGGGGGGGAGACAAGAGACCCAGTACTTC
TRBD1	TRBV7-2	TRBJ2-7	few	CASSLLGQVYEQYF	TGTGCCAGCAGCTTGTTAGGACAGGTCTACGAGCAGTACTTC
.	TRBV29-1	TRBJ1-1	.	CSGKGGTEAFF	TGCAGCGGAAAAGGGGGCACTGAAGCTTTCTTT
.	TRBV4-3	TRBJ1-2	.	CASSQDITGQTSYGYTF	TGCGCCAGCAGCCAAGATATAACGGGACAAACATCCTATGGCTACACCTTC
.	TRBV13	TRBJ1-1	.	CASSLLQGNTEAFF	TGTGCCAGCAGCTTACTTCAGGGGAACACTGAAGCTTTCTTT
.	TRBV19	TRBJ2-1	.	CASSRGQPWDEQFF	TGTGCCAGTAGTAGAGGACAGCCTTGGGATGAGCAGTTCTTC
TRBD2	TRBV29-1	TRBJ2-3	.	CSVEEGGYAGGSWDTQYF	TGCAGCGTTGAAGAAGGCGGCTACGCGGGGGGTTCGTGGGATACGCAGTATTTT
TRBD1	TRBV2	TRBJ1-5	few	CASSGTGWDQPQHF	TGTGCCAGCAGTGGGACAGGGTGGGATCAGCCCCAGCATTTT
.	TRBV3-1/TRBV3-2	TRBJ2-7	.	CASSQGRGSYEQYF	TGTGCCAGCAGCCAAGGTAGGGGATCCTACGAGCAGTACTTC
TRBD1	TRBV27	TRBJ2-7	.	CASQDRLGQGDEQYF	TGTGCCAGCCAGGACCGCCTCGGACAGGGGGACGAGCAGTACTTC
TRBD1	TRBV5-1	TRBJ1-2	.	CASSLQTGGNYGYTF	TGCGCCAGCAGCTTACAGACAGGGGGAAACTATGGCTACACCTTC
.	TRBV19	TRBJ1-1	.	CASNPLAGATEAFF	TGTGCCAGTAACCCTCTGGCGGGGGCCACTGAAGCTTTCTTT
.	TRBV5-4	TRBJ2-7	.	CASSPGGRAQYF	TGTGCCAGCAGCCCCGGGGGGCGAGCGCAGTACTTC
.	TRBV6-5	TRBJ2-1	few	CASRTGSPAYNEQFF	TGTGCCAGCAGAACGGGGTCCCCCGCTTACAATGAGCAGTTCTTC
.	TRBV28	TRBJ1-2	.	CASRVGGTGFRGSSVYGYTF	TGTGCCAGCAGGGTAGGGGGTACGGGGTTTAGGGGTTCGTCGGTCTATGGCTACACCTTC
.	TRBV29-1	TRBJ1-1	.	CSVAMLRPGRNTEAFF	TGCAGCGTTGCGATGCTCCGTCCGGGAAGGAACACTGAAGCTTTCTTT
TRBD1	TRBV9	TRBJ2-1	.	CASNGQGRDEQFF	TGTGCCAGCAACGGACAGGGACGCGATGAGCAGTTCTTC
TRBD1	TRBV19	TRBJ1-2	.	CATTQTTGTGYYYGYTF	TGTGCCACCACTCAGACCACCGGGACAGGGTATTACTATGGCTACACCTTC
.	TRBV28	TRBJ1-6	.	CASTPRGELYNSPLHF	TGTGCCAGCACCCCGCGGGGGGAACTTTACAATTCACCCCTCCACTTT
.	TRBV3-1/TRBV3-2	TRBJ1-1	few	CASSKLTGNTEAFF	TGTGCCAGCAGCAAATTGACAGGGAACACTGAAGCTTTCTTT